The T cell receptor beta chain under discussion was sequenced for a study of blood T cell repertoires in COVID-19. Study-level background: In each case, the material was cDNA or gDNA derived from T cells, B-cell-depleted T cells, or PBMCs.

As concerns this clone: An end of the junction does not agree with germline; a read error may underlie this.

Participants' reported clinical history set cohort assignment. Germline lookup yields CDR1 SGHVS and CDR2 FNYEAQ. The CDR3 has 16 amino acids. Clones were sequenced by immunoSEQ multiplex PCR, and TCRdb holds only the in-frame ones, with some missing. In the table there are fewer than 300,000 clones, approximately 83% of which are singletons. The V gene is TRBV7-6, the J gene TRBJ2-1; 7 nucleotides align to TRBD2. The origin of this receptor is a woman aged 25 to 39 who had recovered from COVID-19. Sequencing used PBMCs or T cells enriched from blood (not recorded which). The chain's CDR3 is CASSLAIATGRNEQFF. The CDR3 nucleotides are TGTGCCAGCAGCCTAGCGATAGCCACCGGGAGGAATGAGCAGTTCTTC.